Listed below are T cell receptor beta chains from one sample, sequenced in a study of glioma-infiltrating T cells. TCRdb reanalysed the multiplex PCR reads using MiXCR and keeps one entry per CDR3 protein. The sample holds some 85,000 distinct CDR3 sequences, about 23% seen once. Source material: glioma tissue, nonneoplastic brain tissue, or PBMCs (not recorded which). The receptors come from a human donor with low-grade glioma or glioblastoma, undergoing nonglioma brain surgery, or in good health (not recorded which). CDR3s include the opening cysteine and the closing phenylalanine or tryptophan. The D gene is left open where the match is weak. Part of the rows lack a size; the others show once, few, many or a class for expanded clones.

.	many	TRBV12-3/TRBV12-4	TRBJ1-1	TGTGCCAGCAGTAAGGAAGGGACTGAAGCTTTCTTT	CASSKEGTEAFF
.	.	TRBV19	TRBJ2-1	TGTGCCAGCAGGGGCCCGACTAGAGAGGAGCAGTTCTTC	CASRGPTREEQFF
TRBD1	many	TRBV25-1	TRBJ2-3	TGTGCCACCACGATAATCACCGGGACAGGGGGCATTGATACGCAGTATTTT	CATTIITGTGGIDTQYF
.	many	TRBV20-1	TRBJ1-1	TGCAGTGCTAGCCCACAGGAGGGGTACACTGAAGCTTTCTTT	CSASPQEGYTEAFF
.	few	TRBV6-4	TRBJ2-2	TGTGCCAGCAGTGCGGTTGTGGCGCAGGGGAACACCGGGGAGCTGTTTTTT	CASSAVVAQGNTGELFF
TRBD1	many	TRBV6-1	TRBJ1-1	TGTGCCAGCAGTCGCACACGGACAGGTCGCACTGAAGCTTTCTTT	CASSRTRTGRTEAFF
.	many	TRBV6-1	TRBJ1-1	TGTGCCAGCAGTTACGGGCGGATGAACACTGAAGCTTTCTTT	CASSYGRMNTEAFF
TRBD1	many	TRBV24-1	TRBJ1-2	TGTGCCACCAGTGACCCAGGACAGGGGCTGAACTTC	CATSDPGQGLNF
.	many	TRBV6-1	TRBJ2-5	TGTGCCAGCAGCGCCCAGCGGCATTGGGGGGAGACCCAGTACTTC	CASSAQRHWGETQYF
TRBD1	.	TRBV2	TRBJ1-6	TGTGCCAGCAGTGGGACAGGGTCTGGTTCACCCCTCCACTTT	CASSGTGSGSPLHF
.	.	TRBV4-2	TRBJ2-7	TGTGCCAACAGCCAAGTGGGTGTGTCAGGGTCCTACGAGCAGTACTTC	CANSQVGVSGSYEQYF
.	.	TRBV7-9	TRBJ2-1	TGTGCCAGCAGCTTAGAACAGCGAGATGTTCGGCAGTTCTTC	CASSLEQRDVRQFF
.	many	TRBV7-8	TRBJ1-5	TGTGCCAGCAGCTTAGGGGGGTCAGGACTTTACAATCAGCCCCAGCATTTT	CASSLGGSGLYNQPQHF
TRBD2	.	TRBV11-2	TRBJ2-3	TGTGCCAGCAGCTTAGCCCCCGGACTAGCGGCAGATACGCAGTATTTT	CASSLAPGLAADTQYF
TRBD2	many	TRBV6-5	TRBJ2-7	TGTGCCAGCAGTTACGCGGGAGGTCTCTACGAGCAGTACTTC	CASSYAGGLYEQYF
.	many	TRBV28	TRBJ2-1	TGTGCCAGCAGCCCACCCAGCGGTAACAATGAGCAGTTCTTC	CASSPPSGNNEQFF
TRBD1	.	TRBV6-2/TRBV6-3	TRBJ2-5	TGTGCCAGCAGCATGACAGGGGTAGGAGAGACCCAGTACTTC	CASSMTGVGETQYF
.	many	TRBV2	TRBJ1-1	TGTGCCAGCAGTGAGGGTCCGGGGAGGAACACTGAAGCTTTCTTT	CASSEGPGRNTEAFF
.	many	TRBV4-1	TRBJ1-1	TGCGCCAGCAGCCTCATTGGGGGAGACACTGAAGCTTTCTTT	CASSLIGGDTEAFF
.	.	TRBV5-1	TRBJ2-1	TGCGCCAGCAGCTCCGTCATAGCGGTAAAGCAGTTCTTC	CASSSVIAVKQFF
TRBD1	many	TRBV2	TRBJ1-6	TGTGCCAGCACGGGACAGGATAATTCACCCCTCCACTTT	CASTGQDNSPLHF
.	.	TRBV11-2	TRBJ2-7	TGTGCCAGCAGCTTACATTCCACGAGGGGCCCATACGAGCAGTACTTC	CASSLHSTRGPYEQYF
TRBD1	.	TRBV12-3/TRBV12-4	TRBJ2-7	TGTGCCAGCAGGTTACAGGGGTTGAAGGAGCAGTACTTC	CASRLQGLKEQYF
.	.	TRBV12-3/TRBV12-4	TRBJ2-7	TGTGCCAGCAGTGAGACAGCACTGACCTACGAGCAGTACTTC	CASSETALTYEQYF
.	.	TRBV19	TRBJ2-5	TGTGCCAGTAGTGCTCAGGGGCAAGAGACCCAGTACTTC	CASSAQGQETQYF
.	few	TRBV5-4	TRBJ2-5	TGTGCCAGCAGCTTGGTAAGGGAGCAAGAGACCCAGTACTTC	CASSLVREQETQYF
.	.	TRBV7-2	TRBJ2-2	TGTGTCAGCAGCTTAGAAGGAACCGGGGAGCTGTTTTTT	CVSSLEGTGELFF
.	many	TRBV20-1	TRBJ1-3	TGCAGTGCTAGAAGCCGCCCGACCTCTGGAAACACCATATATTTT	CSARSRPTSGNTIYF
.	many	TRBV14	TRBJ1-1	TGTGCCAGCAGCCAAGGGCGGGGACACCTGGAAGCTTTCTTT	CASSQGRGHLEAFF
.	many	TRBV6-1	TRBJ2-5	TGTGCCAGCAGCTCCTCTGTGGAGACCCAGTACTTC	CASSSSVETQYF
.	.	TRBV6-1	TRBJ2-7	TGTGCCAGCAGTGGACGGATCTCTGGCGAGCAGTACTTC	CASSGRISGEQYF
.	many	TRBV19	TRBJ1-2	TGTGCCACCCTTGAAAGGGGGATGAGGGGCTATGGCTACACCTTC	CATLERGMRGYGYTF
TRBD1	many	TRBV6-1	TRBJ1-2	TGTGCCAGCAGGGGTCCGACAGGGCGTAACTATGGCTACACCTTC	CASRGPTGRNYGYTF
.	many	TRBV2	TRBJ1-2	TGTGCCAGCAGTGACAGGGGATTTGGCTACACCTTC	CASSDRGFGYTF
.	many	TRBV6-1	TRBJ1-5	TGTGCCACCATGGGCGGTTCTGATCAGCCCCAGCATTTT	CATMGGSDQPQHF
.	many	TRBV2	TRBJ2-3	TGTGCCAGCAAGAGAGCTTTGGGCACAGATACGCAGTATTTT	CASKRALGTDTQYF
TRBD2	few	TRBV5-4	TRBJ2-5	TGTGCCAGCAGCTTGGAGTACCGCGGGGGAGAGACCCAGTACTTC	CASSLEYRGGETQYF
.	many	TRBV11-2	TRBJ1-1	TGTGCCAGCAGCCGGATGAGCACTGAAGCTTTCTTT	CASSRMSTEAFF
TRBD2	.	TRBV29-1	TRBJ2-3	TGCAGCCTACGGACTAGCGGGAGTCCCACAGATACGCAGTATTTT	CSLRTSGSPTDTQYF
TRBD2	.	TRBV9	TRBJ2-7	TGTGCCAGCAGCACTAGCGGGGGTTTCTACGAGCAGTACTTC	CASSTSGGFYEQYF
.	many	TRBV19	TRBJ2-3	TGTGCCAGTAGCGACTCGGGAACGCAGTATTTT	CASSDSGTQYF
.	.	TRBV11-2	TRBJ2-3	TGTGCCAGCAGCTTAGTAGGCCACACAGATACGCAGTATTTT	CASSLVGHTDTQYF
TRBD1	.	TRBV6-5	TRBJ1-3	TGTGCCAGCAGCAGGGAGACAGGGGGTCTCTCTGGAAACACCATATATTTT	CASSRETGGLSGNTIYF
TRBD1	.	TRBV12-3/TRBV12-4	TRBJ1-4	TGTGCCAGCACCGAGTATGGGACAGATTGGGAAAAACTGTTTTTT	CASTEYGTDWEKLFF
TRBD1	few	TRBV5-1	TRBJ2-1	TGCGCCAGCAGCATCCAGGACAGGGGCCCCTACAATGAGCAGTTCTTC	CASSIQDRGPYNEQFF